A selection of T cell receptor beta chains follows, all from one sample in a study of blood T cell repertoires in COVID-19. Only in-frame clones appear in the TCRdb table, and some are missing; sequencing was by immunoSEQ multiplex PCR. This sample carries 150,000 to 200,000 clones, 80% to 85% of them seen once, and the ten largest clones take 4.5% to 6.5%. The sequencing input was peripheral blood. Source of these receptors: a woman aged 25-40 years with acute or convalescent COVID-19. Both conserved end residues are part of each CDR3. Fields, in order: J gene, V gene, D gene, clone size, CDR3 DNA, CDR3 protein. A D gene is named only where the DNA matches it firmly. Expanded clones are given a class, and other clones once, few, many or no size at all.

J: TRBJ1-2
V: TRBV11-2
D: TRBD1
size: -
DNA: TGTGCCAGCAGCTTAGATCGGTTACAGGGGGGCTATGGCTACACCTTC
CDR3: CASSLDRLQGGYGYTF

J: TRBJ1-2
V: TRBV29-1
D: -
size: -
DNA: TGCAGCATGTGGGGCGCCGGCTATGGCTACACCTTC
CDR3: CSMWGAGYGYTF

J: TRBJ2-7
V: TRBV3-1/TRBV3-2
D: TRBD1
size: -
DNA: TGTGCCAGCAGTCACAATCGACAGGGATCAGAACAGTACTTC
CDR3: CASSHNRQGSEQYF

J: TRBJ1-2
V: TRBV14
D: TRBD1
size: -
DNA: TGTGCCAGCAGCCCTCGACAGGGCCAAGGCTACACCTTC
CDR3: CASSPRQGQGYTF

J: TRBJ2-1
V: TRBV19
D: TRBD2
size: -
DNA: TGTGCCAGTAGTGGGACTAGCAGCTACAATGAGCAGTTCTTC
CDR3: CASSGTSSYNEQFF

J: TRBJ1-2
V: TRBV25-1
D: -
size: -
DNA: TGTGCCAGCAGCTTAAACTATGGCTACACCTTC
CDR3: CASSLNYGYTF

J: TRBJ1-1
V: TRBV28
D: -
size: -
DNA: TGTGCCAGCAGTTTAGGGTACAGGTCGGGCACTGAAGCTTTCTTT
CDR3: CASSLGYRSGTEAFF

J: TRBJ1-2
V: TRBV6-4
D: TRBD1
size: -
DNA: TGTGCCAGCGGTTCCTGGACAGGGACTAACTATGGCTACACCTTC
CDR3: CASGSWTGTNYGYTF

J: TRBJ2-1
V: TRBV27
D: -
size: -
DNA: TGTGCCAGCAGTTTTTCGGTAGACAGATCGGGCAATGAGCAGTTCTTC
CDR3: CASSFSVDRSGNEQFF

J: TRBJ2-3
V: TRBV6-4
D: TRBD2
size: -
DNA: TGTGCCAGCAGTGAAGAGTCTAGCGGTCCAGATACGCAGTATTTT
CDR3: CASSEESSGPDTQYF

J: TRBJ2-1
V: TRBV6-5
D: TRBD2
size: -
DNA: TGTGCCAGCAGGCGGGACTATATCAATGAGCAGTTCTTC
CDR3: CASRRDYINEQFF

J: TRBJ2-1
V: TRBV5-1
D: TRBD2
size: -
DNA: TGCGCCAGCAGCTTTAATAGCGGGAGGGACAATGAGCAGTTCTTC
CDR3: CASSFNSGRDNEQFF

J: TRBJ2-1
V: TRBV28
D: TRBD2
size: -
DNA: TGTGCCAGCAGTATAAGGAGACTAGCGGGAGAAGGCAATGAGCAGTTCTTC
CDR3: CASSIRRLAGEGNEQFF

J: TRBJ1-2
V: TRBV12-3/TRBV12-4
D: -
size: -
DNA: TGTGCCAGCAGCAAGGGGGAGTATAAGAGCTACACCTTC
CDR3: CASSKGEYKSYTF

J: TRBJ1-2
V: TRBV2
D: -
size: few
DNA: TGTGCCAGCAGTGAAGTCAGTGACTATGGCTACACCTTC
CDR3: CASSEVSDYGYTF

J: TRBJ2-1
V: TRBV24-1
D: -
size: -
DNA: TGTGCCACCAGTGATCTCCGGGATGAGCAGTTCTTC
CDR3: CATSDLRDEQFF

J: TRBJ2-7
V: TRBV6-5
D: TRBD2
size: -
DNA: TGTGCCAGCAGTCCTAGCGGAGGCTCCTACGAGCAGTACTTC
CDR3: CASSPSGGSYEQYF

J: TRBJ2-1
V: TRBV19
D: TRBD1
size: -
DNA: TGTGCCACTGGTGGACAGGCCATTGAGGCCAATGAGCAGTTCTTC
CDR3: CATGGQAIEANEQFF

J: TRBJ2-3
V: TRBV29-1
D: TRBD1
size: -
DNA: TGCAGCGGCGGGGACAGGGGAACCACAGATACGCAGTATTTT
CDR3: CSGGDRGTTDTQYF

J: TRBJ2-7
V: TRBV15
D: TRBD1
size: -
DNA: TGTGCCACCAGCGGGGACAGGGGGCCCGGTGCGTACTTC
CDR3: CATSGDRGPGAYF

J: TRBJ1-2
V: TRBV7-9
D: -
size: -
DNA: TGTGCCAGCAGCTTATCCGCTAACTATGGCTACACCTTC
CDR3: CASSLSANYGYTF

J: TRBJ1-3
V: TRBV7-6
D: -
size: few
DNA: TGTGCCAGCAGCTCGGAGGCGGGGGGCGCGGGAAACACCATATATTTT
CDR3: CASSSEAGGAGNTIYF

J: TRBJ2-3
V: TRBV15
D: -
size: -
DNA: TGTGCCACCAGCACCCACAGGGACACAGATACGCAGTATTTT
CDR3: CATSTHRDTDTQYF

J: TRBJ1-1
V: TRBV19
D: -
size: -
DNA: TGTGCCAGTAGTATAGATAGGAGCAACACTGAAGCTTTCTTT
CDR3: CASSIDRSNTEAFF

J: TRBJ2-1
V: TRBV5-4
D: -
size: -
DNA: TGTGCCAGCAGCTTGGCAATCTACAATGAGCAGTTCTTC
CDR3: CASSLAIYNEQFF

J: TRBJ1-2
V: TRBV10-3
D: TRBD1
size: -
DNA: TGTGCCATCAGTGCGCCCGGACAGGGCCTCTATACTGGCTACACCTTC
CDR3: CAISAPGQGLYTGYTF

J: TRBJ2-7
V: TRBV7-2
D: -
size: few
DNA: TGTGCCAGCAGCTACTGGGCCGCCTACGAGCAGTACTTC
CDR3: CASSYWAAYEQYF

J: TRBJ2-7
V: TRBV7-9
D: TRBD2
size: -
DNA: TGTGCCAGCGGCCTAGCGGGAGGCTCCTACGAGCAGTACTTC
CDR3: CASGLAGGSYEQYF

J: TRBJ1-1
V: TRBV4-2
D: TRBD1
size: -
DNA: TGTGCCAGCAGCCCAAGCTATCGAGGGGGCGTGAACACTGAAGCTTTCTTT
CDR3: CASSPSYRGGVNTEAFF

J: TRBJ1-6
V: TRBV4-3
D: TRBD1
size: -
DNA: TGCGCCAGCAGCCAAGCGCGGGACAGTATTTCACCCCTCCACTTT
CDR3: CASSQARDSISPLHF

J: TRBJ2-1
V: TRBV11-2
D: -
size: -
DNA: TGTGCCAGCAGCGGGGGACTGTTGGGCTTCAAGGTGTTCTTC
CDR3: CASSGGLLGFKVFF

J: TRBJ2-7
V: TRBV27
D: TRBD2
size: -
DNA: TGTGCCAGCAGTCGATTTGGTAATTGGGGTCAGCGGGGGGCCTACGAGCAGTACTTC
CDR3: CASSRFGNWGQRGAYEQYF

J: TRBJ2-5
V: TRBV27
D: -
size: -
DNA: TGTGCCAGCAGTCCCCTTACAGGGCCCCCGGGCCCAAAAGAGACCCAGTACTTC
CDR3: CASSPLTGPPGPKETQYF

J: TRBJ1-6
V: TRBV3-1/TRBV3-2
D: -
size: -
DNA: TGTGCCAGCAGCCCCCGAGCCGACAACTTGACACCCCTCCACTTT
CDR3: CASSPRADNLTPLHF